Shown below are 19 T cell receptor beta chains from a single sample sequenced in a study of blood T cell repertoires in COVID-19. The repertoire was sequenced with immunoSEQ multiplex PCR; TCRdb's copy has only in-frame clones and lacks some. The sample lists roughly 85,000 clones; 86% were seen once. The sample consisted of peripheral blood. All receptors come from a man aged 50 or older with active or convalescent COVID-19.

The chain is built from TRBV10-3 and TRBJ2-3; possible D gene TRBD1, 6 bases. V shed 3 bases and J shed 0 bases, with 16 bases lying between them. The CDR3 is 17 amino acids. Germline CDR1 reads ENHRY; CDR2 reads SYGVKD. This CDR3 reads CAISERQDRISTDTQYF. In DNA, the CDR3 is TGTGCCATCAGTGAAAGGCAAGACAGGATTAGCACAGATACGCAGTATTTT.

This clone was found a few times. The chain joins TRBV29-1 to TRBJ1-2; D perhaps matches TRBD1 (6 bases). This CDR3 has 12 residues. Trimming took 7 bases from V and 2 from J, leaving 11 bases between them. Germline V CDR1 and CDR2: SQVTM, ANQGSEA. DNA for the CDR3: TGCAGCGGCCGGGACACCAACTATGGCTACACCTTC. This encodes CSGRDTNYGYTF.

The V gene is TRBV4-3, the J gene TRBJ2-5; 12 nucleotides agree with TRBD2. Germline lookup yields CDR1 LGHNA and CDR2 YSLEER. The CDR3 sequence is 19 residues long. V was clipped by 1 base and J by 0 bases; unmatched bases: 9. CDR3 DNA: TGCGCCAGCAGCCAAGGATGGCCTAGCGGGGGGGGGTACCAAGAGACCCAGTACTTC. This encodes CASSQGWPSGGGYQETQYF.

The rearrangement links TRBV10-3 to TRBJ2-1; 8 nucleotides agree with TRBD2. Germline CDR1 ENHRY, CDR2 SYGVKD. This CDR3 contains 13 residues. V trimming: 8 bases; J trimming: 3 bases; junction bases outside the gene matches: 3. CDR3 nucleotide sequence: TGTGCCATCCAGACTAGCGACTACAATGAGCAGTTCTTC. Translated: CAIQTSDYNEQFF.

The chain carries TRBV19 and TRBJ1-1, with TRBD1 identical over 8 bases. V was clipped by 6 bases and J by 3 bases; unmatched bases: 3. The V gene's germline CDR1 is LNHDA and CDR2 SQIVND (reference sequence). This CDR3 has 13 amino acids. The CDR3 sequence: CASRTDRDTEAFF. In DNA form, the CDR3 reads TGTGCCAGTAGAACGGACAGGGACACTGAAGCTTTCTTT. The variable domain in full, completed from reference TRBV19 and TRBJ1-1, reads DGGITQSPKYLFRKEGQNVTLSCEQNLNHDAMYWYRQDPGQGLRLIYYSQIVNDFQKGDIAEGYSVSREKKESFPLTVTSAQKNPTAFYLCASRTDRDTEAFFGQGTRLTVV.

The J gene is TRBJ1-1, the V gene TRBV28; the match to TRBD1 covers 7 bases. V shed 3 bases and J 2 bases; nucleotides not matched to a gene: 9. Looked up from germline, CDR1 is MDHEN and CDR2 is SYDVKM. CDR3 length equals 16 residues. CDR3 nucleotides: TGTGCCAGCAGTTTCCAAAAGACAGGGCTAAACACTGAAGCTTTCTTT. Its protein is CASSFQKTGLNTEAFF.

The chain employs TRBV5-5 and TRBJ2-5; D may be TRBD2 (5 bases). CDR3 length equals 13 residues. Per the germline V gene, CDR1 is SGHKS and CDR2 is YYEKEE (reference sequence). Trimming took 3 bases from V and 1 from J, leaving 7 bases between them. The CDR3 nucleotides are TGTGCCAGCAGCTGGAGGTCCCAAGAGACCCAGTACTTC. Encoded protein: CASSWRSQETQYF.

The genes are TRBV7-9 and TRBJ2-7, with TRBD2 identical over 7 bases. The V segment lost 5 bases and the J segment 7 bases; nucleotides outside the gene matches: 11. The CDR3 sequence is 14 residues long. Germline values: CDR1 SEHNR, CDR2 FQNEAQ (reference sequence). CDR3 protein: CASSTRGEGGEQYF. The CDR3 coding sequence is TGTGCCAGCAGCACCAGAGGGGAGGGTGGGGAGCAGTACTTC.

The rearrangement uses TRBV12-5 and TRBJ2-6; a possible D gene is TRBD2 (6 bases). The CDR3 has 20 residues. In germline, CDR1 is LGHNT, CDR2 FRNRAP. Trimming cost V 4 bases and J 2 bases, with 24 bases left between them. CDR3 region: CASGSGELGRDYAGANVLTF. The CDR3 DNA reads as TGTGCTAGTGGTTCGGGAGAATTGGGCAGGGATTATGCTGGGGCCAACGTCCTGACTTTC. The full variable domain, with the rest looked up from reference TRBV12-5 and TRBJ2-6, is DARVTQTPRHKVTEMGQEVTMRCQPILGHNTVFWYRQTMMQGLELLAYFRNRAPLDDSGMPKDRFSAEMPDATLATLKIQPSEPRDSAVYFCASGSGELGRDYAGANVLTFGAGSRLTVL.

This clone was picked up one time. The chain links TRBV11-2 to TRBJ2-7; 9 bases match TRBD1. Losses at the gene ends were 0 bases for V and 2 bases for J; bases not matched to a gene: 17. The CDR3 consists of 20 residues. Germline CDR1 SGHAT, CDR2 FQNNGV. The CDR3 loop reads CASSLEWGKAGTGITYEQYF. The CDR3 nucleotides are TGTGCCAGCAGCTTAGAATGGGGGAAAGCCGGGACAGGGATTACCTACGAGCAGTACTTC.

This chain joins TRBV19 and TRBJ1-5; 10 positions agree with TRBD1. The germline gives CDR1 LNHDA, CDR2 SQIVND (reference sequence). V lost 7 bases and J lost 6; bases outside the gene matches: 6. This CDR3 comprises 14 residues. The DNA of the CDR3 is TGTGCCAGTATTCGGACAGGGGGGATTCAGCCCCAGCATTTT. It codes for CASIRTGGIQPQHF.

The genes are TRBV18 and TRBJ1-1; 10 bases align to TRBD1. V lost 5 bases to trimming and J lost 1 base; unmatched junction nucleotides: 4. CDR1 KGHSH and CDR2 LQKENI come from the germline V gene. The CDR3 totals 15 residues. This chain's CDR3 is CASSSTGGANTEAFF. The CDR3 DNA follows: TGTGCCAGCTCATCGACAGGGGGCGCGAACACTGAAGCTTTCTTT.

The chain joins TRBV28 to TRBJ1-3, with TRBD1 identical over 7 bases. CDR1 and CDR2 from the germline V gene are MDHEN and SYDVKM. The CDR3 loop spans 15 amino acids. Germline trimming cut 6 bases from V and 4 bases from J; bases unmatched to any gene: 9. The DNA for the CDR3 is TGTGCCAGCAGACTCAGGGGGTTGGGGGGAAACACCATATATTTT. Translating gives CASRLRGLGGNTIYF.

The V and J genes are TRBV10-2 and TRBJ2-1; 8 bases align to TRBD2. CDR3 length: 15 amino acids. Trimming removed 0 bases from V and 4 bases from J; junction bases left unmatched: 2. Germline-derived CDR1 and CDR2 are WSHSY and SAAADI. This CDR3 is CASSESSGGYNEQFF. The CDR3 DNA reads TGCGCCAGCAGTGAGTCTTCGGGAGGGTACAATGAGCAGTTCTTC.

The gene calls are TRBV6-6 and TRBJ1-3; D gene uncertain. Trimming left V 2 bases short and J 5 bases short, with 10 bases between. This CDR3 comprises 14 residues. Germline CDR1 MNHNY, CDR2 SVGAGI (reference sequence). CDR3 in amino acids: CASSYEGNRNTIYF. In DNA, the CDR3 is TGTGCCAGCAGTTACGAGGGTAACAGAAACACCATATATTTT.

The rearrangement joins TRBV30 to TRBJ2-7, with 8 positions matching TRBD1. CDR3 length: 15 amino acids. Per germline, CDR1 GTSNPN and CDR2 SVGIG (reference sequence). V lost 4 bases, J lost 5 bases, and 13 bases stayed unmatched. This CDR3 reads CAWKIPGTGPNEQYF. DNA for the CDR3: TGTGCCTGGAAGATTCCCGGGACAGGCCCCAACGAGCAGTACTTC.

The chain carries TRBV19 and TRBJ2-5; perhaps TRBD2 as D (7 bases). CDR3 length: 15 amino acids. Trimming removed 4 bases from V and 5 bases from J, with 17 bases in between. Per the germline V gene, CDR1 is LNHDA and CDR2 is SQIVND (reference sequence). The CDR3 coding sequence is TGTGCCAGTAGTAATCTTTGGGGGGGCGGTGAGACCCAGTACTTC. Amino acid sequence: CASSNLWGGGETQYF.

For the CDR3, the DNA is TGTGCCACCAGCAGAGGCCTAGCGTTCTCCCCCACCCCTCTCGAGCAGTACTTC. Its protein is CATSRGLAFSPTPLEQYF. V usage is TRBV15 and J usage is TRBJ2-7; D might be TRBD2 (6 bases). Germline CDR1 is LNHNV and CDR2 is YYDKDF (reference sequence). The CDR3 is 18 amino acids. V was clipped by 1 base and J by 6 bases, with 25 bases between them.

The rearrangement uses TRBV3-1 (or the pseudogene TRBV3-2) and TRBJ2-7, with 7 bases matching TRBD2. J lost 2 bases, V lost 3 bases, and 7 bases had no gene match. The length of the CDR3 is 15 residues. Germline values: CDR1 LGHDT, CDR2 YNNKEL (reference sequence). The CDR3 DNA follows: TGTGCCAGCAGCCAGGGGACTACGCAGGCCTACGAGCAGTACTTC. Translating it yields CASSQGTTQAYEQYF.